Listed below are T cell receptor beta chains from one sample, sequenced in a study of T-cell memory formation after mild COVID-19. TCRdb itself ran the 5' RACE reads through MiXCR, one entry per CDR3 protein. The table records 350,000 to 450,000 distinct CDR3 sequences, under 15% of them present only once. The sequenced material came from PBMCs or a T cell subset sorted from them (not recorded which). These receptors came from a man younger than 35 who had mild COVID-19 (a few samples of this study predate the infection). Cell type and time point are not known. Each CDR3 is given with its conserved first and last residue. D genes are given only for firm matches. Clone size is given for some rows only: seen once, a few or many times, or a class if the clone is expanded.

CDR3 DNA | CDR3 protein | clone size | V gene | D gene | J gene
TGTGCCAGCAGAAGAGGGCAGGCCGAAAGGGTGCAGACCCAGTACTTC | CASRRGQAERVQTQYF | . | TRBV7-9 | . | TRBJ2-5
TGTGCCAGCTCACCATTAGGGGATGCCCAGCCCCAGCATTTT | CASSPLGDAQPQHF | . | TRBV18 | . | TRBJ1-5
TGTGCCAGCGGGACAGCCTACGAGCAGTACTTC | CASGTAYEQYF | . | TRBV6-5 | TRBD1 | TRBJ2-7
TGTGCCAGCAGTTTTGGGTCTGACTACAATGAGCAGTTCTTC | CASSFGSDYNEQFF | . | TRBV12-3/TRBV12-4 | . | TRBJ2-1
TGTGCCAGCGATGGAGGCTCCCCCTACGAGCAGTACTTC | CASDGGSPYEQYF | few | TRBV7-6 | . | TRBJ2-7
TGTGCCAGCAGTTTAATGGAGGGTAGGTATGAGCAGTTCTTC | CASSLMEGRYEQFF | few | TRBV12-3/TRBV12-4 | . | TRBJ2-1
TGTGCCAGCTCACCGGACGGAGGGGGTCAGCCCCAGCATTTT | CASSPDGGGQPQHF | . | TRBV18 | . | TRBJ1-5
TGTGCCAGCAGTAGCGGGGGGCTTTACAATGAGCAGTTCTTC | CASSSGGLYNEQFF | few | TRBV6-5 | TRBD2 | TRBJ2-1
TGTGCCAGCGGGCAATGGGTGAACACTGAAGCTTTCTTT | CASGQWVNTEAFF | . | TRBV2 | . | TRBJ1-1
TGTGCCAGCACCCCCCCAGGTCCCTCTGGAAACACCATATATTTT | CASTPPGPSGNTIYF | many | TRBV25-1 | . | TRBJ1-3
TGTGCCAGCAGCCAAGTATTGACGGGGGGTACCTCCTACAATGAGCAGTTCTTC | CASSQVLTGGTSYNEQFF | . | TRBV4-2 | TRBD2 | TRBJ2-1
TGTGCCAGCAGCTTGTACGGGAATCAGCCCCAGCATTTT | CASSLYGNQPQHF | . | TRBV5-5 | . | TRBJ1-5
TGTGCCAGCAGCGGAACCAAGGGGGTGAACAATGAGCAGTTCTTC | CASSGTKGVNNEQFF | few | TRBV5-4 | . | TRBJ2-1
TGTGCCAGCAGCCGACAGGGGGGCGCTGAAGCTTTCTTT | CASSRQGGAEAFF | many | TRBV11-1 | TRBD1 | TRBJ1-1
TGTGCCACCAGCAGAGGACTAGCGGGAGATACGCAGTATTTT | CATSRGLAGDTQYF | . | TRBV15 | TRBD2 | TRBJ2-3
TGTGCCAGCAGTTTACTTTCCGGGGGGGCCCGGCAGACCCAGTACTTC | CASSLLSGGARQTQYF | . | TRBV12-3/TRBV12-4 | TRBD2 | TRBJ2-5
TGTGCCAGCAGCTTAGTTCCAGGAGATCTCACAGATACGCAGTATTTT | CASSLVPGDLTDTQYF | . | TRBV11-2 | . | TRBJ2-3
TGCAGTGCTAGAGATGTCACATACTCTGGAAACACCATATATTTT | CSARDVTYSGNTIYF | many | TRBV20-1 | . | TRBJ1-3
TGCAGTGCTAGAGATTATTCAGGGGGGTATAACGAGCAGTACTTC | CSARDYSGGYNEQYF | . | TRBV20-1 | . | TRBJ2-7
TGTGCCAGCAGCTTAGCGGGACTCCCGAGGGATACGCAGTATTTT | CASSLAGLPRDTQYF | few | TRBV7-9 | . | TRBJ2-3
TGTGCCTGGAGTGTACTCCCCCAAAGGCGGCCGAACACTGAAGCTTTCTTT | CAWSVLPQRRPNTEAFF | . | TRBV30 | . | TRBJ1-1
TGCGCCAGCAGCCAAGCCCCCAGCCGTTCATATGGCTACACCTTC | CASSQAPSRSYGYTF | few | TRBV4-1 | . | TRBJ1-2
TGTGCCAGCAGTCGCTGGCAGGGCGACTCCTTAGGTGGCTACACCTTC | CASSRWQGDSLGGYTF | . | TRBV6-4 | . | TRBJ1-2
TGTGCCAGCAGCTCCCGAGGGGCTGGTAATTCACCCCTCCACTTT | CASSSRGAGNSPLHF | few | TRBV7-2 | . | TRBJ1-6
TGCGCCAGCAGCTTCACCGGGAGCCAGTACCAAGAGACCCAGTACTTC | CASSFTGSQYQETQYF | few | TRBV5-1 | . | TRBJ2-5
TGTGCCAGCAGTCATGGACAGGGTAGGGAAAAACTGTTTTTT | CASSHGQGREKLFF | many | TRBV12-3/TRBV12-4 | TRBD1 | TRBJ1-4
TGCGCCAGCAGCCATTTCCCCGGGACAGGGAATGAAAAACTGTTTTTT | CASSHFPGTGNEKLFF | few | TRBV4-3 | TRBD1 | TRBJ1-4
TGTGCCATCAGTGACTTTCGAGGGTTGCTGCGTGATGAGCAGTTCTTC | CAISDFRGLLRDEQFF | many | TRBV10-3 | . | TRBJ2-1
TGTGCCAGCAGCTTTACGGGTTTCGGGGAGACCCAGTACTTC | CASSFTGFGETQYF | . | TRBV7-9 | . | TRBJ2-5
TGCAGTGCTTCCACCTCGGACAGCGGTACTGAAGCTTTCTTT | CSASTSDSGTEAFF | few | TRBV20-1 | . | TRBJ1-1
TGTGCCAGCAGCATCCTGGGGGGCGGCTATGGCTACACCTTC | CASSILGGGYGYTF | . | TRBV5-6 | . | TRBJ1-2
TGTGCCAGCAGCGACGGGACGTACACCGGGGAGCTGTTTTTT | CASSDGTYTGELFF | few | TRBV7-3 | . | TRBJ2-2
TGTGCCAGCAGGGATCTAGCGGGGGTACAAGAGACCCAGTACTTC | CASRDLAGVQETQYF | few | TRBV6-1 | TRBD2 | TRBJ2-5
TGCGCCAGCAGCCAAGATCCCGGGACTAGCGGGGGGAAGTTCTTC | CASSQDPGTSGGKFF | . | TRBV4-1 | TRBD2 | TRBJ2-1
TGTGCCAGTACTGGCACAGGAGGACGGGAGACCCAGTACTTC | CASTGTGGRETQYF | . | TRBV19 | . | TRBJ2-5
TGTGCCAGCAGTTACGGGGCAGGGGCTCAGGCTTTCTTT | CASSYGAGAQAFF | . | TRBV6-5 | . | TRBJ1-1
TGTGCCAGCACTCCCCTGGTTGGGGGCCCAACTAATGAAAAACTGTTTTTT | CASTPLVGGPTNEKLFF | . | TRBV28 | . | TRBJ1-4
TGTGCCAGCAGTTCCTTAGCGGGGGGGCCCCCCACAGATACGCAGTATTTT | CASSSLAGGPPTDTQYF | . | TRBV27 | TRBD2 | TRBJ2-3
TGTGCCAGCAGCTTAATTCGTGCACAGGGGAACACTGAAGCTTTCTTT | CASSLIRAQGNTEAFF | few | TRBV7-9 | . | TRBJ1-1